The rows below give T cell receptor beta chains drawn from one sample of a study of blood T cell repertoires in COVID-19. The protocol was immunoSEQ multiplex PCR, while the TCRdb copy is restricted to in-frame clones and leaves out a portion. The sample has around 620,000 clones, 75% to 90% seen once. The sample comprised peripheral blood. The receptors originated from a young woman with acute or convalescent COVID-19. Each CDR3 is given with its conserved first and last residue. A D gene is named only where the DNA matches it firmly.

TRBD1	TRBV30	TRBJ1-2	CAWIETGVFYGYTF	TGTGCCTGGATTGAGACAGGGGTTTTTTATGGCTACACCTTC
TRBD1	TRBV4-3	TRBJ1-3	CASSPRDSSGNTIYF	TGCGCCAGCAGCCCCCGGGACAGCTCTGGAAACACCATATATTTT
TRBD1	TRBV5-6	TRBJ1-2	CASSPGQVLHYGYTF	TGTGCCAGCAGCCCGGGACAGGTCTTGCACTATGGCTACACCTTC
TRBD1	TRBV6-1	TRBJ1-6	CASSVKPGTGSSPLHF	TGTGCCAGCAGTGTAAAGCCCGGGACAGGGTCCTCACCCCTCCACTTT
NA	TRBV9	TRBJ1-1	CASSATGPEAFF	TGTGCCAGCAGCGCAACAGGGCCTGAAGCTTTCTTT
TRBD1	TRBV15	TRBJ2-1	CATSLAGGADNEQFF	TGTGCCACCAGCTTAGCAGGGGGCGCGGACAATGAGCAGTTCTTC
NA	TRBV7-2	TRBJ1-1	CASSLIGVNTEAFF	TGTGCCAGCAGCTTAATAGGAGTGAACACTGAAGCTTTCTTT
TRBD1	TRBV5-4	TRBJ2-7	CASSLFPGTGVSYEQYF	TGTGCCAGCAGCTTGTTTCCCGGGACAGGAGTCTCCTACGAGCAGTACTTC
NA	TRBV6-6	TRBJ1-4	CASSYTKQGELFF	TGTGCCAGCAGTTACACAAAACAGGGAGAACTGTTTTTT
TRBD1	TRBV5-6	TRBJ2-7	CASSLKGAPYEQYF	TGTGCCAGCAGCTTAAAGGGGGCCCCTTACGAGCAGTACTTC